The entry below gives a single T cell receptor (beta chain) sequence along with its context. What it binds is unknown. A read error may be the cause here, since a much bigger clone is one base away. A modified ARM-PCR protocol with three rounds of nested PCR amplified TCRbeta. One entry per CDR3 protein, called by TCRdb with MiXCR from the multiplex PCR reads. This table has 48,000 or so distinct CDR3 sequences, roughly two thirds appearing once. The record originates from a study of tumor and adjacent non-tumor tissue in lung cancer. At the level of the study: Each sample yielded a few million productive TCRbeta reads on average. Findings and limits, study-wide: Patients with more diverse tumor TCRs had worse survival.

Germline-derived CDR1 and CDR2 are SGHRS and YFSETQ. Trimming at V came to 4 bases and at J to 8 bases, leaving 4 bases not matched to a gene. The CDR3 contains 15 residues. RNA was extracted from bulk tissue without any cell sorting. This non-tumor lung sample came from over 3 cm beyond the tumor edge. The J gene is TRBJ1-6, the V gene TRBV5-1, with 12 bases matching TRBD1. The source of this sequence is a woman between 65 and 79 years old with non-small cell lung cancer. What was sequenced was distant non-tumor lung tissue. This CDR3 reads CASSPGQGAHSPLHF. Written as DNA, the CDR3 is TGCGCCAGCAGCCCGGGACAGGGGGCACATTCACCCCTCCACTTT.